This T cell receptor (beta chain) came from a study of T-cell memory formation after mild COVID-19. CDR1 and CDR2 (germline): SGDLS, YYNGEE. After removal of 3 bases from V and 4 bases from J, the junction contained 8 bases not matched to a gene. This CDR3 spans 17 amino acids. Using its own MiXCR run on the 5' RACE reads, TCRdb lists one record per CDR3 protein. The sample has 400,000 to 500,000 distinct CDR3 sequences, 18% seen once. The V gene is TRBV9, the J gene TRBJ2-3; the match to TRBD2 covers 13 bases. The receptor's source is a man younger than 35 who had mild COVID-19 (a few samples of this study predate the infection). Cell type and time point are not known. Sample: PBMCs or a T cell subset sorted from them (not recorded which). The CDR3 sequence is CASSAGTGTSGADTQYF. The DNA for the CDR3 is TGTGCCAGCAGCGCAGGGACCGGGACTAGCGGGGCAGATACGCAGTATTTT. Looking up the rest from reference TRBV9 and TRBJ2-3 gives the full variable domain: DSGVTQTPKHLITATGQRVTLRCSPRSGDLSVYWYQQSLDQGLQFLIQYYNGEERAKGNILERFSAQQFPDLHSELNLSSLELGDSALYFCASSAGTGTSGADTQYFGPGTRLTVL.